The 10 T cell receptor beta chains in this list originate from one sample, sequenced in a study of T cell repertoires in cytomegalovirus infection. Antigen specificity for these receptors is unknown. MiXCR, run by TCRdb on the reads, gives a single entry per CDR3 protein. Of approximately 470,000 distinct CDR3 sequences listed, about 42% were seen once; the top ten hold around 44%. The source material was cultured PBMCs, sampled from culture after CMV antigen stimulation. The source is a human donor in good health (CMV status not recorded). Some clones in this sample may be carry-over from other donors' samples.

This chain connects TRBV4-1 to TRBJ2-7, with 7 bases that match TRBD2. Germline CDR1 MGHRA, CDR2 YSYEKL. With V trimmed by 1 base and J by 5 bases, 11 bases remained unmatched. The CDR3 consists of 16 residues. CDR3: CASSQGLAALGNEQYF. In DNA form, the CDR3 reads TGCGCCAGCAGCCAAGGTCTAGCGGCCCTAGGAAACGAGCAGTACTTC.

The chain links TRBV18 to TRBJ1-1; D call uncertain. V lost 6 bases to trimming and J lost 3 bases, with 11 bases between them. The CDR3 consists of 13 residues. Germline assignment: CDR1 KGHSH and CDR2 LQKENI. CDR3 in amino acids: CASSYNSDTEAFF. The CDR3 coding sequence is TGTGCCAGCTCTTATAACAGCGACACTGAAGCTTTCTTT.

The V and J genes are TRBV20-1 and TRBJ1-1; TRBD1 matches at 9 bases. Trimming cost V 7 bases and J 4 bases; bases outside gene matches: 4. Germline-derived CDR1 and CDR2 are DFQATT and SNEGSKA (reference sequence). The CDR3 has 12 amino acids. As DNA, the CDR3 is TGCAGTGTAACGACAGGGGGCACTGAAGCTTTCTTT. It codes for CSVTTGGTEAFF.

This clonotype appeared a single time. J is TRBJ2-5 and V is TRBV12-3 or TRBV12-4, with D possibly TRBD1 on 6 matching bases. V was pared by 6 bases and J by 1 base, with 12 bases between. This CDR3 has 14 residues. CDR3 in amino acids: CASSPGAIQETQYF. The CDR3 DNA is TGTGCCAGCAGCCCAGGGGCGATCCAAGAGACCCAGTACTTC.

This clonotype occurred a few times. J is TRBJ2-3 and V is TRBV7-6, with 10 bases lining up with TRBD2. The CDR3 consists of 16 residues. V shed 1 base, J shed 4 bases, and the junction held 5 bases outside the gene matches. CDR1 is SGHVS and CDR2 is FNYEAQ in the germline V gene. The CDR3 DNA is TGTGCCAGCAGCTTAGGACCGGGACTAGCGTCAGATACGCAGTATTTT. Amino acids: CASSLGPGLASDTQYF.

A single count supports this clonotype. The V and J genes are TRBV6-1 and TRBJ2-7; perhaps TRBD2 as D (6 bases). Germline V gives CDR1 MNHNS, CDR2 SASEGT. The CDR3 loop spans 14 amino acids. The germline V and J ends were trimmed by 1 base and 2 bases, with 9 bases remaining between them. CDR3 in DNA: TGTGCCAGCAGTGAAGGACTAGGACCCTACGAGCAGTACTTC. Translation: CASSEGLGPYEQYF.

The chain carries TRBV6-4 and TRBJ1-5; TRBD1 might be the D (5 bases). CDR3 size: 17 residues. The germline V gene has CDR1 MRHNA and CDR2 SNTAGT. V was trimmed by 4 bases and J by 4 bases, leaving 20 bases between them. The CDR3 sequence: CASSVKGPGILNQPQHF. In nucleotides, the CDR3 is TGTGCCAGCAGTGTCAAGGGGCCTGGCATACTTAATCAGCCCCAGCATTTT.

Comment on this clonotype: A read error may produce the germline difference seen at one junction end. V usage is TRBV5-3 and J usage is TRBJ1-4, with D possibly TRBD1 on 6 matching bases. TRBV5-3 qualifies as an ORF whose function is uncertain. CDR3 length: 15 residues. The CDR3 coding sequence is TGTGCCAGCAGCTCCGGACCTTCAGGGGCTGAAAAACTGTTTTTT. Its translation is CASSSGPSGAEKLFF.

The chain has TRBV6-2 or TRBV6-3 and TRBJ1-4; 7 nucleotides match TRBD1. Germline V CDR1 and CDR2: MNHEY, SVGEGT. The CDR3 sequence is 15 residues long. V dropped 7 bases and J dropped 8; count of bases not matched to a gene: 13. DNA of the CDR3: TGTGCCAGCAATTATCGTTCCGGGACAGCAGAAAAACTGTTTTTT. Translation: CASNYRSGTAEKLFF.

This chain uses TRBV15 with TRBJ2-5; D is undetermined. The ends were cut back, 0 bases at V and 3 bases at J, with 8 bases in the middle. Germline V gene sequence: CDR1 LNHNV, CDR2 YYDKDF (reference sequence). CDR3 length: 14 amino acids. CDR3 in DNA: TGTGCCACCAGCAGAGATTCCGGAGAAGAGACCCAGTACTTC. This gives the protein CATSRDSGEETQYF.